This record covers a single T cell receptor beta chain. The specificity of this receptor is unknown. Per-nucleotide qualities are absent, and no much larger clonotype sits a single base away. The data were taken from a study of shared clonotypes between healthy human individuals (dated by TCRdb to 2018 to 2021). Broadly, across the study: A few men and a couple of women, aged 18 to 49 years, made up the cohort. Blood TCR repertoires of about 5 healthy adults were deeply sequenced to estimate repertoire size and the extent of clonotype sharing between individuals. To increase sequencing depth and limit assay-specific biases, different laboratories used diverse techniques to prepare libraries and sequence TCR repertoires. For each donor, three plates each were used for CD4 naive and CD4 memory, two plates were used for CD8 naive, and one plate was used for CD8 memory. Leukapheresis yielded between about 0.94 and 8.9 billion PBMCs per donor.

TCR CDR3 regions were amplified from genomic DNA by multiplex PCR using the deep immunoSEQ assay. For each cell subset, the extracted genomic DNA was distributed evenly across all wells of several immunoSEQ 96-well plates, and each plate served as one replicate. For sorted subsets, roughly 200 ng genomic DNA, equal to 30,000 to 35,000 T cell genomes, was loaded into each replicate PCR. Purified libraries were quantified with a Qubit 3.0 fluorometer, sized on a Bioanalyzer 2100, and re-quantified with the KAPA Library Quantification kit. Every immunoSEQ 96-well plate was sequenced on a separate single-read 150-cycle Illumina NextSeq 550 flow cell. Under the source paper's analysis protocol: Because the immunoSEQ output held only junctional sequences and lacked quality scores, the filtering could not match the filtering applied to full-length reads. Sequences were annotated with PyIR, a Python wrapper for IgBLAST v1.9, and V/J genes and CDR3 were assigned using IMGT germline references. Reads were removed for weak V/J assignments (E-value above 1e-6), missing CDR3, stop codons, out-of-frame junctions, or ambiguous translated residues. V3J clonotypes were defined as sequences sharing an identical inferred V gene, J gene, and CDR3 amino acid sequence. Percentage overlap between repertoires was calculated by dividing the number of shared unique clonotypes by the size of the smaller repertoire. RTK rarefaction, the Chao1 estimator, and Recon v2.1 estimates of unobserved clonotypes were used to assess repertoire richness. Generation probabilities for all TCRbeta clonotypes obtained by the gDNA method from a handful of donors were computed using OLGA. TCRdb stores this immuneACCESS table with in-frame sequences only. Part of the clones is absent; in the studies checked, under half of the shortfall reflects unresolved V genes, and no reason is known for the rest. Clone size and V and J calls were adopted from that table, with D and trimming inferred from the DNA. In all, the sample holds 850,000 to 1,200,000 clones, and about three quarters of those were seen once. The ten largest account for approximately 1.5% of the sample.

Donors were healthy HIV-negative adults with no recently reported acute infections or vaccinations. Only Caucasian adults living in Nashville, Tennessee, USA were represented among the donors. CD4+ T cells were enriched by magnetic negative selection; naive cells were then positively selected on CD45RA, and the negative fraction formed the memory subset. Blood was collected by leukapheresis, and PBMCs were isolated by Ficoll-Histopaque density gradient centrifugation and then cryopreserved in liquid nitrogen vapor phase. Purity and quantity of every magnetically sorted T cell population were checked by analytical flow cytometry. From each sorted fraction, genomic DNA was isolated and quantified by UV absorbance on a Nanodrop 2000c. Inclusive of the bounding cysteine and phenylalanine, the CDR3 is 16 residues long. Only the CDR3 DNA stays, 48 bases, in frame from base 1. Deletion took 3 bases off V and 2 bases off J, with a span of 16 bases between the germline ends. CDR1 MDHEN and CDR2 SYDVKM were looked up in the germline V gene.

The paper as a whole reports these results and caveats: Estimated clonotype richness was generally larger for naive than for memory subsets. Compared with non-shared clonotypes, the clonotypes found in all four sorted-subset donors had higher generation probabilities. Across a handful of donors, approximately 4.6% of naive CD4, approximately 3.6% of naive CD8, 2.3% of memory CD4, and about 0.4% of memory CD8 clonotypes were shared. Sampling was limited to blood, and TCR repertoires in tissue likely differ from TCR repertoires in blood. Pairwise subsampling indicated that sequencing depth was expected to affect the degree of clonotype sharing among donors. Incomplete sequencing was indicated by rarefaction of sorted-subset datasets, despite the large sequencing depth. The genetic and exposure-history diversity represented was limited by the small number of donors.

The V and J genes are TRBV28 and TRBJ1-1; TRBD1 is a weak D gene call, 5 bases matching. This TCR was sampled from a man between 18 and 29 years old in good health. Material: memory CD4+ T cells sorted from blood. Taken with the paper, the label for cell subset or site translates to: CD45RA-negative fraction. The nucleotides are TGTGCCAGCAGTTTCATTCTGGGGGAGGGTAACACTGAAGCTTTCTTT. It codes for CASSFILGEGNTEAFF.